This T cell receptor beta chain was obtained from a study of T cell responses to AZD1222 COVID-19 vaccine. General observations from the study: Following two doses of AZD1222, Spike-specific TCR breadth and depth rose. It should be noted that donors were predominantly white British and more often female, and clonal diversity was possibly underestimated.

Per germline, CDR1 SGHNT and CDR2 YYREEE (reference sequence). The CDR3 consists of 16 residues. Unmatched junction bases numbered 7, after V lost 1 base and J lost 4 bases. Combined were second doses at about 4 or about 12 weeks. Remarks on this clone: Its antigen is as yet unknown.

Here immunoSEQ multiplex PCR was the method, and the copy in TCRdb shows in-frame clones only, minus some. The table lists approximately 140,000 clones, around nine tenths of them singletons, with approximately 3% in the top ten. This sequence joins TRBV5-4 and TRBJ2-5, with TRBD2 matching over 10 bases. The receptor comes from an adult who received the AZD1222 COVID-19 vaccine. Sequencing was performed on peripheral blood, taken 28 days after the second AZD1222 dose. The chain's CDR3 is CASSLLASGSGETQYF. Here the CDR3 DNA reads TGTGCCAGCAGCTTGCTGGCTAGCGGGAGCGGAGAGACCCAGTACTTC. The variable domain in full, completed from reference TRBV5-4 and TRBJ2-5, reads ETGVTQSPTHLIKTRGQQVTLRCSSQSGHNTVSWYQQALGQGPQFIFQYYREEENGRGNFPPRFSGLQFPNYSSELNVNALELDDSALYLCASSLLASGSGETQYFGPGTRLLVL.